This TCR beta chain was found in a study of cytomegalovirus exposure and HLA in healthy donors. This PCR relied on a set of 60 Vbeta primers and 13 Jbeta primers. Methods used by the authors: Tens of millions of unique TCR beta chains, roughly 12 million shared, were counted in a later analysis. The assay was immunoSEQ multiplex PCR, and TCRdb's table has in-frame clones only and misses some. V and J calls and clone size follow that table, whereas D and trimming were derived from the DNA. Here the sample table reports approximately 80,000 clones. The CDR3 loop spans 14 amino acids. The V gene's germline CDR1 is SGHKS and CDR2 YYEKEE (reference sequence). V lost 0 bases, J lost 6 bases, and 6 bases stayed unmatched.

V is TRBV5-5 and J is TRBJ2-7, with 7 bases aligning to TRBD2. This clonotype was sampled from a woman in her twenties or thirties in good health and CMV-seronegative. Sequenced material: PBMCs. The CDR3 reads CASSLDAWEGEQYF. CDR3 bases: TGTGCCAGCAGCTTGGACGCTTGGGAGGGCGAGCAGTACTTC.